What follows are 20 T cell receptor beta chains derived from one specimen sequenced in a study of blood T cell repertoires in COVID-19. Measured with immunoSEQ multiplex PCR; TCRdb has only the in-frame clones, and not every one. Of 200,000 to 250,000 clones listed, about nine tenths are singletons. Sequencing was carried out using PBMCs or T cells enriched from blood (not recorded which). The source of these receptors is a woman aged 50 to 60 in a cohort exposed to, infected with or recovered from COVID-19 (not recorded which).

This rearrangement joins TRBV18 to TRBJ1-1; D remains unclear. Germline assignment: CDR1 KGHSH and CDR2 LQKENI. The ends were cut back, 8 bases at V and 6 bases at J, with 16 bases in the middle. The CDR3 has 13 residues. The chain's CDR3 is CASLGDVGAEAFF. The CDR3 nucleotides are TGTGCCAGCCTTGGCGACGTGGGCGCTGAAGCTTTCTTT.

The CDR3 here is CASSESRDSEKLFF. CDR3 coding DNA: TGTGCCAGCAGTGAAAGCAGGGACTCTGAAAAACTGTTTTTT. The rearrangement joins TRBV6-1 to TRBJ1-4; a weak D match, TRBD1 (5 bases). Germline-derived CDR1 and CDR2 are MNHNS and SASEGT. Trimming cost V 2 bases and J 7 bases, with 11 bases left between them. The CDR3 has 14 amino acids.

The chain employs TRBV30 and TRBJ2-3; D possibly corresponds to TRBD2 (7 bases). V gave up 0 bases and J gave up 10 bases, with 23 bases separating them. Germline V gene data show CDR1 as GTSNPN and CDR2 as SVGIG (reference sequence). The CDR3 loop spans 16 amino acids. CDR3 bases: TGTGCCTGGAGTGTCCAAGCGGGGTCGCCAAGGGGGTCGCAGTATTTT. Residues: CAWSVQAGSPRGSQYF.

This chain connects TRBV28 to TRBJ1-6; the D gene is possibly TRBD1 (6 bases). From germline, CDR1 is MDHEN and CDR2 SYDVKM. Between the trimmed V and J ends, which lost 5 bases and 9 bases, there was a span of 17 bases. CDR3 length: 15 amino acids. The CDR3 protein is CASSTQTGFVSPLHF. The CDR3 DNA reads as TGTGCCAGCAGTACCCAAACAGGGTTTGTTTCACCCCTCCACTTT. The full variable domain, with the rest looked up from reference TRBV28 and TRBJ1-6, is DVKVTQSSRYLVKRTGEKVFLECVQDMDHENMFWYRQDPGLGLRLIYFSYDVKMKEKGDIPEGYSVSREKKERFSLILESASTNQTSMYLCASSTQTGFVSPLHFGNGTRLTVT.

This sequence joins TRBV10-1 and TRBJ2-3; 11 positions match TRBD2. The CDR3 covers 17 residues. V shed 5 bases, J shed 6 bases, and the junction held 13 bases outside the gene matches. Germline CDR1 reads WNHNN; CDR2 reads SYGVQD (reference sequence). CDR3 bases: TGCGCCAGCAGTCCCGCGGGTAGCGGGGGGGCCAAGGATACGCAGTATTTT. It encodes CASSPAGSGGAKDTQYF.

This clone was seen a handful of times. The chain uses TRBV5-1 and TRBJ2-7; TRBD1 matches at 7 bases. Germline trimming cut 0 bases from V and 2 bases from J; bases unmatched to any gene: 5. The CDR3 is made up of 15 amino acids. Germline-derived CDR1 and CDR2 are SGHRS and YFSETQ. The CDR3, as DNA: TGCGCCAGCAGCTTGGGAGGGACAGCCGCCTACGAGCAGTACTTC. It is translated as CASSLGGTAAYEQYF.

The chain couples TRBV4-1 to TRBJ2-7; 7 bases fit TRBD2. This CDR3 is built from 14 residues. CDR1 and CDR2 from the germline V gene are MGHRA and YSYEKL. V shed 1 base, J shed 6 bases, and the junction held 6 bases outside the gene matches. CDR3 in DNA: TGCGCCAGCAGCCAAGCTTGGACGGGGGGCGAGCAGTACTTC. It specifies CASSQAWTGGEQYF.

The chain links TRBV12-3 or TRBV12-4 to TRBJ1-6; D is unresolved. V was trimmed by 3 bases and J by 14 bases, leaving 11 bases between them. This CDR3 region has 12 residues. The CDR3 sequence is CASSFARGALHF. CDR3 DNA: TGTGCCAGCAGTTTCGCTCGGGGAGCCCTCCACTTT.

The chain recombines TRBV29-1 with TRBJ1-2, with 8 bases identical to TRBD1. The CDR3 covers 14 residues. The trim removed 1 base at V and 7 bases at J, leaving 8 bases unmatched. From germline, CDR1 is SQVTM and CDR2 ANQGSEA. CDR3 DNA: TGCAGCGTTGAAGCTCGACAGGGGAGGGGTGGCTACACCTTC. It encodes CSVEARQGRGGYTF.

This chain links TRBV5-4 with TRBJ2-7; 11 nucleotides align to TRBD1. This CDR3 is 16 amino acids long. V was clipped by 3 bases and J by 2 bases; unmatched bases: 7. Germline assignment: CDR1 SGHNT and CDR2 YYREEE (reference sequence). This CDR3 is CASSSMMGQGAYEQYF. CDR3 nucleotides: TGTGCCAGCAGCTCAATGATGGGACAGGGGGCCTACGAGCAGTACTTC. Supplemented by reference TRBV5-4 and TRBJ2-7, the full variable domain reads ETGVTQSPTHLIKTRGQQVTLRCSSQSGHNTVSWYQQALGQGPQFIFQYYREEENGRGNFPPRFSGLQFPNYSSELNVNALELDDSALYLCASSSMMGQGAYEQYFGPGTRLTVT.

The V gene is TRBV4-3, the J gene TRBJ1-4; unclear D gene. Germline V gene sequence: CDR1 LGHNA, CDR2 YSLEER. V was cut by 1 base and J by 8 bases, with 14 bases left in between. This CDR3 is built from 15 residues. CDR3 sequence reads: CASSQGFGPGEKLFF. The CDR3 DNA sequence: TGCGCCAGCAGCCAAGGATTTGGGCCGGGGGAAAAACTGTTTTTT.

This clone was detected a few times. The chain has TRBV4-3 and TRBJ1-2; no definite D call. The CDR3 runs to 15 residues. Germline CDR1 reads LGHNA; CDR2 reads YSLEER. The ends were cut back, 0 bases at V and 8 bases at J, with 16 bases in the middle. The CDR3 loop reads CASSQDHGSPGGYTF. Here the CDR3 DNA reads TGCGCCAGCAGCCAAGATCACGGGTCGCCGGGAGGCTACACCTTC.

J is TRBJ2-2 and V is TRBV5-1; TRBD1 aligns across 9 bases. This CDR3 spans 15 amino acids. After removal of 1 base from V and 7 bases from J, the junction contained 5 bases not matched to a gene. From germline, CDR1 is SGHRS and CDR2 YFSETQ. The CDR3 nucleotides read TGCGCCAGCAGCTTGATGGGACAGGGTGGCGGGGAGCTGTTTTTT. This sequence encodes CASSLMGQGGGELFF.

The chain couples TRBV28 to TRBJ1-5; 11 bases are shared with TRBD1. This CDR3 comprises 18 residues. Unmatched junction bases numbered 10, after V lost 6 bases and J lost 0 bases. The germline V gene has CDR1 MDHEN and CDR2 SYDVKM. In DNA, the CDR3 is TGTGCCAGCAGATACACAGGACAGGGGGCCGTTAGCAATCAGCCCCAGCATTTT. Protein product: CASRYTGQGAVSNQPQHF. The full variable domain, with the rest looked up from reference TRBV28 and TRBJ1-5, is DVKVTQSSRYLVKRTGEKVFLECVQDMDHENMFWYRQDPGLGLRLIYFSYDVKMKEKGDIPEGYSVSREKKERFSLILESASTNQTSMYLCASRYTGQGAVSNQPQHFGDGTRLSIL.

This clone was counted between two and nine times. The chain is built from TRBV6-2 or TRBV6-3 and TRBJ2-1, with a possible D match to TRBD2 (6 bases). CDR1 and CDR2 (germline): MNHEY, SVGEGT. The CDR3 loop spans 16 amino acids. V lost 0 bases and J 5 bases, leaving 14 bases between the germline ends. CDR3 amino acids: CASSYSSEGRHNEQFF. In nucleotides, the CDR3 is TGTGCCAGCAGTTACTCGTCGGAGGGGAGACACAATGAGCAGTTCTTC.

This clone came up once. The V gene is TRBV11-2, the J gene TRBJ2-1, with TRBD2 identical over 8 bases. The V gene end was trimmed by 1 base and the J gene end by 7 bases; junction bases not matched to a gene: 6. CDR3 length equals 15 residues. Germline V gene lookup returns CDR1 SGHAT and CDR2 FQNNGV. The CDR3, as DNA: TGTGCCAGCAGCTTAGTCGGGGGGGCAAAAAATGAGCAGTTCTTC. As protein: CASSLVGGAKNEQFF.

CDR3 amino acids: CAWRGLAGETQYF. Here the CDR3 DNA reads TGTGCCTGGCGGGGACTAGCGGGAGAGACCCAGTACTTC. The chain links TRBV30 to TRBJ2-5, with 12 bases fitting TRBD2. Germline V gene data show CDR1 as GTSNPN and CDR2 as SVGIG (reference sequence). V lost 5 bases and J lost 4; bases outside the gene matches: 2. CDR3 length equals 13 residues.

The chain uses TRBV11-2 and TRBJ2-4, with a possible D match to TRBD1 (6 bases). The CDR3 has 13 residues. Between the trimmed V and J ends, which lost 0 bases and 7 bases, there was a span of 7 bases. Germline CDR1 reads SGHAT; CDR2 reads FQNNGV. CDR3 DNA sequence: TGTGCCAGCAGCTTAGAGAGGGGGAACATTCAGTACTTC. Amino acid sequence: CASSLERGNIQYF.

This clone was counted a single time. V gene TRBV18 combines with J gene TRBJ1-2; D ambiguous. The CDR3 loop spans 15 amino acids. CDR1 and CDR2 from the germline V gene are KGHSH and LQKENI. V was cut by 0 bases and J by 5 bases, with 13 bases left in between. CDR3 DNA: TGTGCCAGCTCACCACCCAACCGAGCGGGGTATGGCTACACCTTC. It yields the protein CASSPPNRAGYGYTF.

A note on this clone: A junction end diverges from the germline sequence, so it may reflect a read error. The gene calls are TRBV27 and TRBJ1-2; D perhaps matches TRBD1 (6 bases). CDR3 length equals 15 residues. Germline CDR1 reads MNHEY; CDR2 reads SMNVEV (reference sequence). The CDR3 loop reads CASGFQGRTNYGYTF. Here the CDR3 DNA reads TGTGCCAGCGGTTTTCAGGGGCGAACTAACTATGGCTACACCTTC.